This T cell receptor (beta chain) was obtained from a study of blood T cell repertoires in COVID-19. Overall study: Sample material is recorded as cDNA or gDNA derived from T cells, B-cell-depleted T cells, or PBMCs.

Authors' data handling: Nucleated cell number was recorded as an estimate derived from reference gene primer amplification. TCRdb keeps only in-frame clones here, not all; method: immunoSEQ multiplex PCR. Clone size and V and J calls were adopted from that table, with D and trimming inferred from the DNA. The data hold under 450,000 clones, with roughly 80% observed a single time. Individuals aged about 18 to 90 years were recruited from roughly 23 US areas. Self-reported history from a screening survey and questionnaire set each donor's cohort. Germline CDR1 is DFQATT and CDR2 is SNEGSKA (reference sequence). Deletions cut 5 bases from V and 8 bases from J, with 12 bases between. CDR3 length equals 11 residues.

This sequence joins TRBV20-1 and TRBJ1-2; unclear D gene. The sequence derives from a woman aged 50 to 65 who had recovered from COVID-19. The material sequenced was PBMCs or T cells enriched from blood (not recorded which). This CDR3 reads CSAPGGEGYTF. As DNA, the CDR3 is TGCAGTGCTCCGGGTGGTGAAGGCTACACCTTC.